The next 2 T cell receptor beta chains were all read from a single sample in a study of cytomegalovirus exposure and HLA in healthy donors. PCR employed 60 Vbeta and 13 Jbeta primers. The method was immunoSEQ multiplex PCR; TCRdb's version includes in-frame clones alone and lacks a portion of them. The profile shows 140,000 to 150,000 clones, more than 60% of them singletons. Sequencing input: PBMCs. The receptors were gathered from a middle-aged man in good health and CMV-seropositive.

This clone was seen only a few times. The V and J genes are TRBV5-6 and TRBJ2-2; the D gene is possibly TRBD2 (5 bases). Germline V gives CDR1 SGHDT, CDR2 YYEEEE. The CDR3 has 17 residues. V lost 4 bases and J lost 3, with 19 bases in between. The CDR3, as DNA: TGTGCCAGCAGCCACTATCTGCCGAAAGCGGACACCGGGGAGCTGTTTTTT. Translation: CASSHYLPKADTGELFF.

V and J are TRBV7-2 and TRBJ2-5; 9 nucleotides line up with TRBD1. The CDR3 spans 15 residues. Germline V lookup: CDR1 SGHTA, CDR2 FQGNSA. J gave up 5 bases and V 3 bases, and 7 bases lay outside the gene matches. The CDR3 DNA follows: TGTGCCAGCAGCTTGGGACAGGGACAAGGGGAGACCCAGTACTTC. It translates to CASSLGQGQGETQYF.